This T cell receptor beta chain was identified in a study of T cells in Graves' hyperthyroidism and ophthalmopathy. Study at large: At the time of initial diagnosis and before any treatment, peripheral blood was collected.

Researchers amplified the TCR beta CDR3 regions from RNA transcripts. During a first-round RT-PCR of the TCR CDR3, the HTBI primer set was used. A single record per CDR3 protein comes from TCRdb applying MiXCR to the multiplex PCR reads. The sample holds 650,000 to 850,000 distinct CDR3 sequences, roughly 20% seen once. CDR1 and CDR2 (germline): GTSNPN, SVGIG (reference sequence). This CDR3 spans 11 amino acids. As for this clonotype: A read error may be the cause here, since a much bigger clone is one base away.

The J gene is TRBJ1-4, the V gene TRBV30; D ambiguous. Input material: blood. This TCR was recovered from a woman in her forties or fifties with Graves' hyperthyroidism that later progressed to Graves' ophthalmopathy. In DNA, the CDR3 is TGTGCCTGGAGTACAAATGAAAAAATGTTTTTT. Protein sequence: CAWSTNEKMFF.